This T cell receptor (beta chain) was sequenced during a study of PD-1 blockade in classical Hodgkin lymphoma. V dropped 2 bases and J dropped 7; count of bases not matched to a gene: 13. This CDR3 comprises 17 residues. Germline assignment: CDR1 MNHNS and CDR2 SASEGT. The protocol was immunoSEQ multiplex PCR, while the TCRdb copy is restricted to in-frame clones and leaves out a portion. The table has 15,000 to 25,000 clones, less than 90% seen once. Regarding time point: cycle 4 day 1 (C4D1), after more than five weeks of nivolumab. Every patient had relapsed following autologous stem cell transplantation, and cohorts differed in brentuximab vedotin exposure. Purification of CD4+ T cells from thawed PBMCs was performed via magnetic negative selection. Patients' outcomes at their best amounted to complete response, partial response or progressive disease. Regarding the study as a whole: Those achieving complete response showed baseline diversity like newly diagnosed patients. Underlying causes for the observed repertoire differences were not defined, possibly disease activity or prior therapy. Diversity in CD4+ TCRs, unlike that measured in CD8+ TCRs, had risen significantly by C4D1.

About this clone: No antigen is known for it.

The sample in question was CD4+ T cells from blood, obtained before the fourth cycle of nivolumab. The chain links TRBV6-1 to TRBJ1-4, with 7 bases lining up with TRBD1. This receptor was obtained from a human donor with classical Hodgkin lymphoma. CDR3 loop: CASSEIGYRGIFEKLFF. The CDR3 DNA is TGTGCCAGCAGTGAAATTGGTTACAGGGGAATTTTTGAAAAACTGTTTTTT.